The 27 T cell receptor beta chains below all came from one sample that was sequenced in a study of patients with pleural tuberculosis. TCRdb used MiXCR to reprocess the reads, holding one entry per CDR3 protein. The data show around 54,000 distinct CDR3 sequences, with less than 9.5% seen just once and around 16% held by the top ten. The source is a human donor with pleural tuberculosis.

This clonotype was recorded many times. The V gene is TRBV4-2, the J gene TRBJ2-3; D may match TRBD1 or TRBD2 (6 bases each). CDR3 length: 17 residues. V was trimmed by 1 base and J by 2 bases, leaving 16 bases between them. The germline CDR1 and CDR2 sequences are LGHNA and YNFKEQ. The CDR3 spells CASSQVTGTSYTDTQYF. The CDR3 DNA is TGTGCCAGCAGCCAAGTAACAGGGACTTCCTACACAGATACGCAGTATTTT.

Many counts were recorded for this clonotype. V is TRBV20-1 and J is TRBJ2-7; D possibly uses TRBD1 or TRBD2 (5 bases each). V was trimmed by 5 bases and J by 0 bases, leaving 11 bases between them. In germline, CDR1 is DFQATT, CDR2 SNEGSKA (reference sequence). The CDR3 is 13 amino acids. The CDR3 region is CSALGTISYEQYV. As DNA, the CDR3 is TGCAGTGCTCTCGGGACCATCTCCTACGAGCAGTACGTC.

This clonotype was recorded at least ten times. V and J are TRBV5-1 and TRBJ2-7, with 8 bases that match TRBD1. CDR3 length: 14 residues. Germline V gene sequence: CDR1 SGHRS, CDR2 YFSETQ. With 9 bases clipped from V and 7 bases from J, the junction kept 15 bases outside the gene matches. The CDR3 spells CATKKVSGTGEQYV. In DNA, the CDR3 is TGCGCCACCAAAAAGGTATCCGGGACAGGTGAGCAGTACGTC.

There are many counts of this clonotype. V is TRBV11-2 and J is TRBJ2-3; D is undetermined. Germline CDR1 and CDR2: SGHAT and FQNNGV. This CDR3 contains 12 residues. Trimming cost V 2 bases and J 4 bases, with 4 bases left between them. For the CDR3, the DNA is TGTGCCAGCAGCTTAAAAGCAGATACGCAGTATTTT. Amino acid sequence: CASSLKADTQYF. Full variable domain (remainder filled in from reference TRBV11-2 and TRBJ2-3): EAGVAQSPRYKIIEKRQSVAFWCNPISGHATLYWYQQILGQGPKLLIQFQNNGVVDDSQLPKDRFSAERLKGVDSTLKIQPAKLEDSAVYLCASSLKADTQYFGPGTRLTVL.

Comment on this clonotype: An end of the junction does not agree with germline; a read error may underlie this. The rearrangement uses TRBV6-2 or TRBV6-3 and TRBJ1-1; no clear D gene. The CDR3 loop spans 12 amino acids. Germline-derived CDR1 and CDR2 are MNHEY and SVGEGT. CDR3 DNA: TGTGCCACCAGTTACCCGACGCAGGAAGCTTCCTTT. Translation gives CATSYPTQEASF.

This clonotype was recorded at least ten times. The junction does not match germline at one end; this may be a read error. This chain connects TRBV20-1 to TRBJ1-2, with 8 positions matching TRBD1. The CDR3 sequence is 14 residues long. Per germline, CDR1 DFQATT and CDR2 SNEGSKA (reference sequence). The CDR3 DNA sequence: TGCAGTGCTAGAGATCTTCGTAACAGGGGGTCGGCTTACTTC. Translating gives CSARDLRNRGSAYF.

This clonotype was picked up many times. The CDR3 here is CATSRPGQGRNIQYF. DNA for the CDR3: TGTGCCACCAGCAGGCCCGGACAGGGGCGAAACATTCAGTACTTC. The V and J genes are TRBV15 and TRBJ2-4, with 9 bases lining up with TRBD1. The ends lost 3 bases at V and 6 bases at J; junction bases unmatched: 6. CDR3 length: 15 residues. Germline V gene lookup returns CDR1 LNHNV and CDR2 YYDKDF (reference sequence).

Comment on this clonotype: A much larger clone differs by one base, so this may be a read error. The V gene is TRBV10-3, the J gene TRBJ1-6; D gene ambiguous. Germline values: CDR1 ENHRY, CDR2 SYGVKD. V was pared by 3 bases and J by 5 bases, with 11 bases between. This CDR3 spans 15 amino acids. The CDR3 spells CAISDGMVNNSPLHF. The CDR3 nucleotides read TGTGCCATCAGTGATGGGATGGTAAATAATTCACCCCTCCACTTT.

The genes are TRBV12-3 or TRBV12-4 and TRBJ2-1; D is ambiguous. The CDR3 totals 12 residues. The V and J ends lost 3 bases and 10 bases respectively, with 10 bases between them. Here the CDR3 DNA reads TGTGCCAGCAGTTTTAAGGTGTGGGAGCAGTTCTTC. It encodes CASSFKVWEQFF.

This clonotype was detected ten times or more. This rearrangement joins TRBV6-2 or TRBV6-3 to TRBJ2-7, with 12 positions matching TRBD2. Germline CDR1 and CDR2: MNHEY and SVGEGT. Trimming removed 8 bases from V and 11 bases from J; junction bases left unmatched: 7. This CDR3 contains 12 residues. This CDR3 is CASGRTSGIKYV. In nucleotides, the CDR3 is TGTGCCAGCGGCCGGACTAGCGGGATTAAGTACGTC.

This clonotype was recorded many times. V is TRBV12-3 or TRBV12-4 and J is TRBJ2-1; TRBD2 matches 8 bases. The CDR3 consists of 15 residues. Germline trimming cut 2 bases from V and 8 bases from J; bases unmatched to any gene: 8. CDR3 sequence: CASSLQAGGPHEQFF. In nucleotides, the CDR3 is TGTGCCAGCAGTTTACAGGCGGGAGGTCCTCATGAGCAGTTCTTC.

This clonotype came up many times. This chain joins TRBV2 and TRBJ1-6; no reliable D call. Germline V gene sequence: CDR1 SNHLY, CDR2 FYNNEI. V was clipped by 4 bases and J by 3 bases, with 10 bases between them. The CDR3 extends over 15 amino acids. The CDR3 DNA sequence: TGTGCCAGCAGTGTGGACGCAAGCTATAATTCACCCCTCCACTTT. It encodes CASSVDASYNSPLHF.

This clonotype has at least ten counts. This rearrangement joins TRBV29-1 to TRBJ2-7; D is unclear. In germline, CDR1 is SQVTM, CDR2 ANQGSEA. The V end was cut by 5 bases, the J end by 0 bases, with 8 bases between. This CDR3 contains 12 residues. DNA of the CDR3: TGCAGCGTTATGGGCAGCTCCTACGAGCAGTACTTC. Its protein product is CSVMGSSYEQYF.

Many counts were recorded for this clonotype. The V and J genes are TRBV4-1 and TRBJ1-1, with 11 positions matching TRBD1. J was trimmed by 5 bases and V by 1 base; bases with no gene match: 6. CDR3 length equals 16 residues. Germline loops: CDR1 MGHRA, CDR2 YSYEKL. DNA of the CDR3: TGCGCCAGCAGCCAAGGAAGGACAGGGGGCATAACTGAAGCTTTCTTT. Residues: CASSQGRTGGITEAFF.

This clonotype has a handful of counts. V and J are TRBV12-3 or TRBV12-4 and TRBJ2-2; 12 bases align to TRBD2. V lost 4 bases, J lost 5 bases, and 2 bases stayed unmatched. The CDR3 has 15 residues. The CDR3: CASSSTSGSTGELFF. CDR3 in DNA: TGTGCCAGCAGTTCGACTAGCGGGAGTACCGGGGAGCTGTTTTTT.

This clonotype was seen a few times. This chain joins TRBV11-1 and TRBJ2-5; 7 nucleotides line up with TRBD1. The CDR3 is made up of 13 amino acids. Trimming cost V 8 bases and J 2 bases; bases outside gene matches: 5. Germline assignment: CDR1 SGHAT and CDR2 FQDESV (reference sequence). CDR3 nucleotide sequence: TGTGCCAGCGAAGGACAGGCTCAAGAGACCCAGTACTTC. Its protein product is CASEGQAQETQYF.

The chain combines TRBV29-1 with TRBJ2-7, with no clear D. The CDR3 runs 13 residues. Per the germline V gene, CDR1 is SQVTM and CDR2 is ANQGSEA. Trimming shortened V by 3 bases and J by 5 bases, and 14 bases separated the two germline ends. The CDR3 sequence: CSVDSDGSHEQYF. The DNA of the CDR3 is TGCAGCGTTGATTCGGACGGGTCACACGAGCAGTACTTC.

There are many counts of this clonotype. V usage is TRBV6-4 and J usage is TRBJ1-1, with no clear D. Germline CDR1 MRHNA, CDR2 SNTAGT. The V and J ends lost 0 bases and 3 bases respectively, with 8 bases between them. The CDR3 totals 14 residues. The CDR3 DNA is TGTGCCAGCAGTGACTCAACACCACACACTGAAGCTTTCTTT. It specifies CASSDSTPHTEAFF.

This clonotype showed up many times. V gene TRBV10-3 combines with J gene TRBJ1-1; D unclear. V lost 2 bases and J lost 4, with 11 bases in between. Per germline, CDR1 ENHRY and CDR2 SYGVKD. CDR3 length: 14 amino acids. The CDR3 sequence is CAISEGLSGTEAFF. CDR3 DNA: TGTGCCATCAGTGAGGGCCTTTCGGGCACTGAAGCTTTCTTT.

This clonotype was seen at least ten times. The rearrangement joins TRBV11-2 to TRBJ2-3; D unresolved. With 4 bases removed from V and 2 bases from J, the gap between germline ends came to 10 bases. The CDR3 contains 14 residues. CDR1 is SGHAT and CDR2 is FQNNGV in the germline V gene. CDR3 bases: TGTGCCAGCAGCTACTTGGCCCTCACAGATACGCAGTATTTT. Its translation is CASSYLALTDTQYF.

The chain joins TRBV29-1 to TRBJ1-2; the D gene is possibly TRBD1 (6 bases). The CDR3 is 12 residues long. V lost 6 bases and J lost 3, with 11 bases in between. CDR1 is SQVTM and CDR2 is ANQGSEA in the germline V gene. CDR3 DNA: TGCAGCGTACAGGGTACTCACTATGGCTACACCTTC. This gives the protein CSVQGTHYGYTF.

This sequence joins TRBV29-1 and TRBJ2-3; 7 bases fit TRBD2. The CDR3 totals 15 residues. V was clipped by 0 bases and J by 0 bases; unmatched bases: 3. Germline CDR1 is SQVTM and CDR2 is ANQGSEA. This CDR3 is CSVEDPAGSTDTQYF. The CDR3 bases are TGCAGCGTTGAAGACCCAGCGGGGAGCACAGATACGCAGTATTTT.

This clonotype was picked up many times. The CDR3 nucleotides are TGTGCCAGCAGCGGGACATCCCAAGAGACCCAGTACTTC. It encodes CASSGTSQETQYF. This chain uses TRBV2 with TRBJ2-5, with a possible D match to TRBD1 (6 bases). Deletions cut 6 bases from V and 1 base from J, with 9 bases between. Looked up from germline, CDR1 is SNHLY and CDR2 is FYNNEI. The CDR3 contains 13 residues.

This clonotype showed up many times. The V call is TRBV10-3, the J call TRBJ1-2; no clear D gene. V was shortened by 10 bases and J by 6 bases, with 15 bases between the two germline ends. The CDR3 length is 12 residues. Looked up from germline, CDR1 is ENHRY and CDR2 is SYGVKD. CDR3 in DNA: TGTGCCACCCATTACGATGGGCATGGCTACACCTTC. It encodes CATHYDGHGYTF.

The table lists this clonotype with many counts. V and J are TRBV20-1 and TRBJ2-5; no clear D gene. This CDR3 region has 15 residues. V lost 3 bases and J 3 bases, leaving 17 bases between the germline ends. Germline assignment: CDR1 DFQATT and CDR2 SNEGSKA (reference sequence). CDR3 coding DNA: TGCAGTGCTAGCAATCCAGACTCTTTAAAAGAGACCCAGTACTTC. It specifies CSASNPDSLKETQYF.

About this clonotype itself: A single base separates this from a much larger clone, so it may be a read error. The chain couples TRBV11-2 to TRBJ1-1, with TRBD1 identical over 7 bases. CDR1 is SGHAT, CDR2 FQNNGV, per germline. This CDR3 region has 15 residues. The CDR3 DNA sequence: TGTGCCAGCAGCGCACAGGGGTTGAGGAACACTGAAGCTTCCTTT. Amino acids: CASSAQGLRNTEASF.

This clonotype was detected a few times. V usage is TRBV2 and J usage is TRBJ2-7; D gene uncertain. This CDR3 has 15 amino acids. Trimming stripped 3 bases from V and 7 bases from J, with 19 bases between. Per the germline V gene, CDR1 is SNHLY and CDR2 is FYNNEI. CDR3 residues: CASSEVMAISQEQYF. For the CDR3, the DNA is TGTGCCAGCAGTGAGGTAATGGCGATCTCTCAGGAGCAGTACTTC.